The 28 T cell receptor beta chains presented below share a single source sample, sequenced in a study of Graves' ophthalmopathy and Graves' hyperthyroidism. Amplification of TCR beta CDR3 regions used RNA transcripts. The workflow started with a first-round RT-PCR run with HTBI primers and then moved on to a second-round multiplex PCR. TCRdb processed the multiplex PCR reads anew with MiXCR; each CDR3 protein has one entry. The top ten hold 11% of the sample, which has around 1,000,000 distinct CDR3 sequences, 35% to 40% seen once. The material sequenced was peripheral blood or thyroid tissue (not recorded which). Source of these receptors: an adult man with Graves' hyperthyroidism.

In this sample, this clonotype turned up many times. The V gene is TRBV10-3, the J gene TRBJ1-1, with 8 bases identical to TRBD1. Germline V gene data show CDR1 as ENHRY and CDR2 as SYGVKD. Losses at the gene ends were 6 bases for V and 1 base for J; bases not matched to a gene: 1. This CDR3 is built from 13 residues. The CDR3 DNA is TGTGCCATCAGCGGACAGGGGAACACTGAAGCTTTCTTT. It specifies CAISGQGNTEAFF.

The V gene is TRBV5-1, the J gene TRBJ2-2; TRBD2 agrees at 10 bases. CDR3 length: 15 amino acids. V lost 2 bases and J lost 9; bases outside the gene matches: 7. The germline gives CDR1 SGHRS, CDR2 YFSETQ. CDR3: CASSLGLADPRELFF. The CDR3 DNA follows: TGCGCCAGCAGCTTAGGACTAGCGGACCCCCGGGAGCTGTTTTTT.

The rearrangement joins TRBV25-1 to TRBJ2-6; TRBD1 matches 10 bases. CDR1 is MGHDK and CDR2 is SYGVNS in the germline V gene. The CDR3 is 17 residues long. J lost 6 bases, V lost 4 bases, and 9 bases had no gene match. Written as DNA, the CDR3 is TGTGCCAGCAGTGCCGGGACAGGGGCCACTGAGGCCAACGTCCTGACTTTC. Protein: CASSAGTGATEANVLTF.

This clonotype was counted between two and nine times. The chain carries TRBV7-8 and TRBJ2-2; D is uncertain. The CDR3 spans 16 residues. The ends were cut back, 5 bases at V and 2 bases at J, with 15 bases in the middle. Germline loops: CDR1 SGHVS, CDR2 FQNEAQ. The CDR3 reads CASSRSGPTNTGELFF. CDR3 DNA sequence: TGTGCCAGCAGCCGCTCCGGGCCAACAAACACCGGGGAGCTGTTTTTT.

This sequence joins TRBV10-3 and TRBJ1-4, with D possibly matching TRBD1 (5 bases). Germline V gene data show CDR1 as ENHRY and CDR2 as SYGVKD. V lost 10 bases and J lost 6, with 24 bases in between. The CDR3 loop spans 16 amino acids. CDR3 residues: CASSLSRQFSHEKLFF. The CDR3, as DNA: TGTGCCAGCAGCCTCAGCCGACAGTTCTCCCATGAAAAACTGTTTTTT.

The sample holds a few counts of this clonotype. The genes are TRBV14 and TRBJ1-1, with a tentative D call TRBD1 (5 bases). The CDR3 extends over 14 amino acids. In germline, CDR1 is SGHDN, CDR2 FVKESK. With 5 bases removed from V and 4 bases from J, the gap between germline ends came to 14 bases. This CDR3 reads CASSSKGRGTEAFF. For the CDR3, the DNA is TGTGCCAGCAGCTCCAAGGGGAGAGGCACTGAAGCTTTCTTT. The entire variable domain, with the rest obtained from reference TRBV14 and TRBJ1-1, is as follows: EAGVTQFPSHSVIEKGQTVTLRCDPISGHDNLYWYRRVMGKEIKFLLHFVKESKQDESGMPNNRFLAERTGGTYSTLKVQPAELEDSGVYFCASSSKGRGTEAFFGQGTRLTVV.

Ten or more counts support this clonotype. CDR3 nucleotides: TGTGCCAGCACCCAGATAGGTAGCGGGAGGGCCTTCAGTTACGAGCAGTACTTC. It translates to CASTQIGSGRAFSYEQYF. The chain carries TRBV6-1 and TRBJ2-7, with 11 bases lining up with TRBD2. The CDR3 is 18 amino acids. The V gene's germline CDR1 is MNHNS and CDR2 SASEGT. J lost 4 bases, V lost 7 bases, and 18 bases had no gene match.

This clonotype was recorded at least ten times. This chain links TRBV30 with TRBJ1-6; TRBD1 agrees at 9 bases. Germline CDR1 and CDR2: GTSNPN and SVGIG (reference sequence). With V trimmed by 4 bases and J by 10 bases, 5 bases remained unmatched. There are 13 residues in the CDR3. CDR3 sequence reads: CAWTTGGRSPLHF. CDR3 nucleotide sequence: TGTGCCTGGACAACAGGGGGCCGATCACCCCTCCACTTT.

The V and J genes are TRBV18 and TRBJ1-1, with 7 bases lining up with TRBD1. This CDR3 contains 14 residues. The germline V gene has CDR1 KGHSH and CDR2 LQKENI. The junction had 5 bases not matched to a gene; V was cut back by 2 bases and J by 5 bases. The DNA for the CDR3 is TGTGCCAGCTCACCAACAGGGGCGAAAACTGAAGCTTTCTTT. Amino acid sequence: CASSPTGAKTEAFF.

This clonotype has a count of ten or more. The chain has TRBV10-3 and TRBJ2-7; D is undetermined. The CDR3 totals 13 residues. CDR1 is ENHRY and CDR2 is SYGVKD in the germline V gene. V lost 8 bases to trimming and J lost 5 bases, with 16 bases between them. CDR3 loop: CAIGGALRDEQYF. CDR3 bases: TGTGCCATCGGCGGCGCCCTAAGAGACGAGCAGTACTTC.

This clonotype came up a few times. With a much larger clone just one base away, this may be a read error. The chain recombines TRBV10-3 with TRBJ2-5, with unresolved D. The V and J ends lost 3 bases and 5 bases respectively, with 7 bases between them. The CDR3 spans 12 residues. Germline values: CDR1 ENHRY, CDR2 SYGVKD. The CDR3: CAISEVLETQYF. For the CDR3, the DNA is TGTGCCATCAGTGAAGTCTTGGAGACCCAGTACTTC.

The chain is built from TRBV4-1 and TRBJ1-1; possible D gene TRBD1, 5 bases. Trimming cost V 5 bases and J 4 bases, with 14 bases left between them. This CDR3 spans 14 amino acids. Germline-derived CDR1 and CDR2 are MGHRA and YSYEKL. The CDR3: CASSATQGSTEAFF. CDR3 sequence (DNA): TGCGCCAGCAGCGCAACCCAGGGCAGCACTGAAGCTTTCTTT.

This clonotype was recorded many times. As DNA, the CDR3 is TGTGCCAGTAGTTACCGGGACGGCGGGGCTTATGGCTACACCTTC. The encoded protein is CASSYRDGGAYGYTF. The J gene is TRBJ1-2, the V gene TRBV19, with D possibly matching TRBD1 (5 bases). Between the trimmed V and J ends, which lost 5 bases and 5 bases, there was a span of 18 bases. The CDR3 has 15 amino acids. The germline CDR1 and CDR2 sequences are LNHDA and SQIVND (reference sequence). The entire variable domain, with the rest obtained from reference TRBV19 and TRBJ1-2, is as follows: DGGITQSPKYLFRKEGQNVTLSCEQNLNHDAMYWYRQDPGQGLRLIYYSQIVNDFQKGDIAEGYSVSREKKESFPLTVTSAQKNPTAFYLCASSYRDGGAYGYTFGSGTRLTVV.

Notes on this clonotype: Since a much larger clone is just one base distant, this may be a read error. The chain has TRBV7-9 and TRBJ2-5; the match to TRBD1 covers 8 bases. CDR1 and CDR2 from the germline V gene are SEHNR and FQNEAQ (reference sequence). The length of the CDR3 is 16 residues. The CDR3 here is CVSSFGPSGQGETQYF. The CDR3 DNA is TGTGTCAGCAGCTTTGGTCCTTCCGGACAGGGAGAGACCCAGTACTTC.

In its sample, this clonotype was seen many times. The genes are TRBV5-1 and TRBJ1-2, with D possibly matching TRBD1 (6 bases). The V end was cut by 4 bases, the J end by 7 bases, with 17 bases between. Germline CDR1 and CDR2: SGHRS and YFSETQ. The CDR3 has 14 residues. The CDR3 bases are TGCGCCAGCAGCCCGGAAGGACAGTCAAGTGGCTACACCTTC. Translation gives CASSPEGQSSGYTF. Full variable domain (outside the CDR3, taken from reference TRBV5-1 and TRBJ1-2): KAGVTQTPRYLIKTRGQQVTLSCSPISGHRSVSWYQQTPGQGLQFLFEYFSETQRNKGNFPGRFSGRQFSNSRSEMNVSTLELGDSALYLCASSPEGQSSGYTFGSGTRLTVV.

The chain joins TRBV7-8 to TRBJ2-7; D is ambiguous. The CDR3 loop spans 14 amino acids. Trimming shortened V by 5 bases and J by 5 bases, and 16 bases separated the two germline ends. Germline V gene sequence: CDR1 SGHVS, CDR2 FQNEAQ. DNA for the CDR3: TGTGCCAGCAGCCCCGTCAGGAGAGAACACGAGCAGTACTTC. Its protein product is CASSPVRREHEQYF.

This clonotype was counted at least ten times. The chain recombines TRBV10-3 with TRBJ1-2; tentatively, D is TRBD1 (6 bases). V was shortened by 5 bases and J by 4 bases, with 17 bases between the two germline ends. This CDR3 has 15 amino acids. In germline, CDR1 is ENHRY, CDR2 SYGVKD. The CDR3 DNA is TGTGCCATCAGTCTCGGGGGGGGGCCGGGCTATGGCTACACCTTC. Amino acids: CAISLGGGPGYGYTF.

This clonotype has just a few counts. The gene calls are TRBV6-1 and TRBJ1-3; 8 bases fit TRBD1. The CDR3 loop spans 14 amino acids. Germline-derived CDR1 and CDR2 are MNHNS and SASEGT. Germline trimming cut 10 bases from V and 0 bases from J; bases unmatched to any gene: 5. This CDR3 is CAIADRDSGNTIYF. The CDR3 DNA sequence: TGTGCCATCGCGGACAGGGACTCTGGAAACACCATATATTTT.

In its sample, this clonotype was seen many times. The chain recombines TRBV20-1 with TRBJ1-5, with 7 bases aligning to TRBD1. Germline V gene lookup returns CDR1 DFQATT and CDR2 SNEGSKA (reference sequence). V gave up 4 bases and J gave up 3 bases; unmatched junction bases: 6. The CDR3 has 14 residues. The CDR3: CSAKRTGDNQPQHF. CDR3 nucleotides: TGCAGTGCTAAAAGAACAGGGGACAATCAGCCCCAGCATTTT.

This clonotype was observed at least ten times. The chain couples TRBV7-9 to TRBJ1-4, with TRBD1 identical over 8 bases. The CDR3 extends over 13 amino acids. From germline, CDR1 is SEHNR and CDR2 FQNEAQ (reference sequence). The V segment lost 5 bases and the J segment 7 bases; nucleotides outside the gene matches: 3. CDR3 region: CASSDGTGEKLFF. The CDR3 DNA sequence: TGTGCCAGCAGCGACGGGACAGGTGAAAAACTGTTTTTT.

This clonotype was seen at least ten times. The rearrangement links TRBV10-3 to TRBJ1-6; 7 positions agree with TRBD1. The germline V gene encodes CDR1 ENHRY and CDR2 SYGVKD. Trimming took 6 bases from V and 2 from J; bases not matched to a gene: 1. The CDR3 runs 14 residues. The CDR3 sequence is CAISGTAYNSPLHF. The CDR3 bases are TGTGCCATCAGCGGGACAGCCTATAATTCACCCCTCCACTTT.

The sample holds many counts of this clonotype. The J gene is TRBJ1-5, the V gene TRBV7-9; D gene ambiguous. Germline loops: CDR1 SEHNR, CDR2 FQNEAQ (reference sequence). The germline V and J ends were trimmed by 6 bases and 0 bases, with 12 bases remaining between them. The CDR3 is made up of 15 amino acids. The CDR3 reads CASRPDGDSNQPQHF. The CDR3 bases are TGTGCCAGCAGACCAGACGGGGATAGCAATCAGCCCCAGCATTTT.

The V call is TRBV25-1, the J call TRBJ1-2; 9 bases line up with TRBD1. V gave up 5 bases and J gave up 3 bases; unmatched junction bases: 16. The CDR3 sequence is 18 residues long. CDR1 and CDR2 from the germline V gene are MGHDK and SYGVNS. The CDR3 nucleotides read TGTGCCAGCAGTTTACCGGAACTTTACAGGGGGCCCCACTATGGCTACACCTTC. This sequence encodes CASSLPELYRGPHYGYTF.

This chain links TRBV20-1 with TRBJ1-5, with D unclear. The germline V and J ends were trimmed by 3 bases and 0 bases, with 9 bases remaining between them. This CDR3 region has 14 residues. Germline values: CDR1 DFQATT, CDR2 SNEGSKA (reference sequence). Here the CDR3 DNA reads TGCAGTGCTAGGGTCCAGACTAGCAATCAGCCCCAGCATTTT. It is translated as CSARVQTSNQPQHF.

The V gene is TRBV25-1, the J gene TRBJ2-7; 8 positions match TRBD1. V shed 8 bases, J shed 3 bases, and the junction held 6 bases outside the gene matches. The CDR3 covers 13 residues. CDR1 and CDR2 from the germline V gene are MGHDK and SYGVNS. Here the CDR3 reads CASVDRGSYEQYF. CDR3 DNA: TGTGCCAGCGTTGACAGGGGAAGCTACGAGCAGTACTTC.

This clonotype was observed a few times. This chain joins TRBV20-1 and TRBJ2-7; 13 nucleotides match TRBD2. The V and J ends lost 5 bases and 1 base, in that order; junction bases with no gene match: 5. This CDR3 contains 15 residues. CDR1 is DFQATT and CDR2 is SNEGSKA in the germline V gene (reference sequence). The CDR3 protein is CSALRTSGRSYEQYF. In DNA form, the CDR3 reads TGCAGTGCTTTGCGGACTAGCGGGAGATCCTACGAGCAGTACTTC.

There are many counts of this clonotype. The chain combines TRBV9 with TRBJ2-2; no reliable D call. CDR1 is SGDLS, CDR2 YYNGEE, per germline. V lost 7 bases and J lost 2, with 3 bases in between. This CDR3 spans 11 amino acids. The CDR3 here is CASQNTGELFF. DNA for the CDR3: TGTGCCAGCCAAAACACCGGGGAGCTGTTTTTT.

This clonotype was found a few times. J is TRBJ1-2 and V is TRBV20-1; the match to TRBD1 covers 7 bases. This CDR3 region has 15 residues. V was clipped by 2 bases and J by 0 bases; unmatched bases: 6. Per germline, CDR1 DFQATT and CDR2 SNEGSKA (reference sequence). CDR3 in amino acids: CSARNDRATNYGYTF. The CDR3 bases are TGCAGTGCTAGAAATGACAGGGCGACTAACTATGGCTACACCTTC.